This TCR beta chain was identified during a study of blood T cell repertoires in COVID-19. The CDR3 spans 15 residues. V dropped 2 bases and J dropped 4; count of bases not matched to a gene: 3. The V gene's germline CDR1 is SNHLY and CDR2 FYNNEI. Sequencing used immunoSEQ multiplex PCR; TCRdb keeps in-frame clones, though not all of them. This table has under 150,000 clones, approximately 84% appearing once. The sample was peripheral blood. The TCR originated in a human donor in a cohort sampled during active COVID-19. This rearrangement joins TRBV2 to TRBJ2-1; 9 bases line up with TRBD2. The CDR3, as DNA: TGTGCCAGCAGTGAACAAACTAGCGGGTACAATGAGCAGTTCTTC. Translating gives CASSEQTSGYNEQFF.